This T cell receptor beta chain was sequenced during a study of T cells after yellow fever vaccination. Findings of the study overall: Relatively few clonotypes were ones that appeared in both CD4 and CD8 compartments. Booster samples showed a return of most primary-vaccination clones (approximately 95% CD4, 70% to 90% CD8).

This CDR3 has 16 amino acids. Germline CDR1 is MNHEY and CDR2 is SMNVEV (reference sequence). In making TCR cDNA, 5'RACE template switching added a universal primer site and UMIs to it. TCRdb passed the 5' RACE reads through MiXCR, listing each CDR3 protein once. The repertoire holds some 390,000 distinct CDR3 sequences, with over 15% as singletons. In regard to this clonotype: No antigen is known for it.

The chain uses TRBV27 and TRBJ2-7, with 12 nucleotides matching TRBD2. This clonotype was obtained from a man aged 18-30 years who received the YFV17D yellow fever vaccine. The input for sequencing was PBMCs, taken before the yellow fever booster vaccination. The CDR3 sequence: CASSPRGLAGPYKQYV. CDR3 DNA sequence: TGTGCCAGCAGTCCGCGGGGACTAGCGGGCCCCTACAAGCAGTACGTC.